This T cell receptor (beta chain) appears in the sequencing data of a study of cytomegalovirus exposure and HLA in healthy donors. Overall study results and limits: Analyses of presence/absence relied on an assumption of roughly uniform sequencing depth across donors. Available immune exposure information covered CMV serostatus only. The authors later found HLA-associated TCR beta chains more clonally expanded than equally common others. Earlier analysis yielded a pattern in which most TCR beta V segments were productive about 90% or about 30% of the time.

With 60 Vbeta and 13 Jbeta primers, the PCR was carried out. Some clones are missing from TCRdb's copy, which holds only in-frame ones; the method was immunoSEQ multiplex PCR. The sample consists of about 170,000 clones, more than 70% of them appearing once. Points on this clone: Antigen unknown.

Germline loops: CDR1 SGHTA, CDR2 FQGNSA. With V trimmed by 5 bases and J by 4 bases, 11 bases remained unmatched. The CDR3 sequence is 17 residues long. This receptor was identified in a male donor in good health and CMV-seronegative. V is TRBV7-2 and J is TRBJ2-1; 10 bases agree with TRBD2. Material: PBMCs. CDR3 sequence reads: CASSKGGTSGAYNEQFF. In DNA, the CDR3 is TGTGCCAGCAGCAAGGGAGGAACTAGCGGGGCTTACAATGAGCAGTTCTTC.